These 6 T cell receptor beta chains originate from one sample sequenced in a study of TIL therapy for anti-PD-1-resistant metastatic lung cancer. The time point here: pre-treatment sample, taken before nivolumab and TIL therapy. The libraries were made with immunoSEQ v3. Clones were sequenced by immunoSEQ multiplex PCR, and TCRdb holds only the in-frame ones, with some missing. The sample yields approximately 10,000 clones, 80% seen once. Here the sequenced sample was blood, taken at baseline. Receptor source: a person aged 25-85 years with non-small cell lung cancer.

This clone was found once. J is TRBJ2-5 and V is TRBV2; no clear D gene. CDR3 length: 12 residues. V lost 7 bases, J lost 1 base, and 7 bases lay in between. Germline V gives CDR1 SNHLY, CDR2 FYNNEI. The CDR3 is CASTRGQETQYF. CDR3 nucleotide sequence: TGTGCCAGCACCCGCGGCCAAGAGACCCAGTACTTC.

In its sample, this clone was seen a few times. The chain joins TRBV25-1 to TRBJ2-3, with 8 bases lining up with TRBD2. CDR3 size: 15 residues. Trimming took 6 bases from V and 5 from J; bases not matched to a gene: 10. CDR1 and CDR2 from the germline V gene are MGHDK and SYGVNS. CDR3 protein: CASREKAGAGDTQYF. DNA for the CDR3: TGTGCCAGCAGGGAAAAAGCGGGAGCGGGAGATACGCAGTATTTT.

The chain combines TRBV5-4 with TRBJ2-7; TRBD2 matches at 15 bases. CDR1 is SGHNT and CDR2 is YYREEE in the germline V gene (reference sequence). J lost 4 bases, V lost 7 bases, and 9 bases had no gene match. The CDR3 is 16 amino acids. As DNA, the CDR3 is TGTGCCAGCTCCCCCGGCGGGACTAGCGGGAGGTACGAGCAGTACTTC. As protein: CASSPGGTSGRYEQYF.

The chain carries TRBV7-9 and TRBJ1-1; D not resolved. This CDR3 has 14 residues. CDR1 and CDR2 from the germline V gene are SEHNR and FQNEAQ (reference sequence). V was cut by 3 bases and J by 6 bases, with 14 bases left in between. CDR3 in amino acids: CASSFEGVISEAFF. CDR3 nucleotides: TGTGCCAGCAGCTTCGAGGGTGTGATCTCTGAAGCTTTCTTT.

The genes are TRBV6-4 and TRBJ2-3; D gene unclear. There are 13 residues in the CDR3. CDR1 is MRHNA and CDR2 is SNTAGT in the germline V gene. V lost 4 bases and J lost 2, with 7 bases in between. CDR3 sequence reads: CASSVGSTDTQYF. The CDR3 bases are TGTGCCAGCAGTGTCGGCTCCACAGATACGCAGTATTTT.

The genes are TRBV5-1 and TRBJ2-1; D may be TRBD1 (6 bases). Trimming took 1 base from V and 6 from J, leaving 8 bases between them. CDR1 and CDR2 (germline): SGHRS, YFSETQ. This CDR3 has 13 residues. The CDR3, as DNA: TGCGCCAGCAGCTTGTCAGGGGTCAATGAGCAGTTCTTC. Amino acids: CASSLSGVNEQFF. Full variable domain (missing parts from reference TRBV5-1 and TRBJ2-1): KAGVTQTPRYLIKTRGQQVTLSCSPISGHRSVSWYQQTPGQGLQFLFEYFSETQRNKGNFPGRFSGRQFSNSRSEMNVSTLELGDSALYLCASSLSGVNEQFFGPGTRLTVL.